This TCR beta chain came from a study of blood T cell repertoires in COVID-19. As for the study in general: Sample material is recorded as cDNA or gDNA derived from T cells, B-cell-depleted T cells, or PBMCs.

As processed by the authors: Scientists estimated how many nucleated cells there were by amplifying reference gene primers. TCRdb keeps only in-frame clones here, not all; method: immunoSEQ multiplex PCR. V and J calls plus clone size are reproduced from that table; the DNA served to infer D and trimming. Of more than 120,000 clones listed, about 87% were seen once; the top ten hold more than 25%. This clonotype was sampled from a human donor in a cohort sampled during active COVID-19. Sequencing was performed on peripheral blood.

The CDR3 DNA follows: TGCAGCGTTGCGCCTAACAGGGGGATTCGCAATGAGCAGTTCTTC. It translates to CSVAPNRGIRNEQFF. The chain links TRBV29-1 to TRBJ2-1; 8 nucleotides line up with TRBD1. Germline CDR1 is SQVTM and CDR2 is ANQGSEA. The CDR3 consists of 15 residues. The junction had 11 bases not matched to a gene; V was cut back by 4 bases and J by 6 bases.